Below are 23 T cell receptor beta chains sequenced from a single sample in a study of T cells in Graves' hyperthyroidism and ophthalmopathy. Using RNA transcripts as the source, TCR beta CDR3 regions were amplified. A first-round RT-PCR of the TCR CDR3 used the HTBI primer set. MiXCR, applied by TCRdb to the multiplex PCR reads, yields one record per CDR3 protein. Of roughly 650,000 distinct CDR3 sequences listed, 15% to 20% are singletons. Sequenced material: blood. The receptors were gathered from a woman aged 40 to 50 with Graves' ophthalmopathy.

The V gene is TRBV6-6, the J gene TRBJ1-4; no definite D call. There are 12 residues in the CDR3. Trimming removed 0 bases from V and 7 bases from J, with 3 bases in between. Germline CDR1 and CDR2: MNHNY and SVGAGI (reference sequence). The CDR3 sequence is CASSYSAEKLFF. The CDR3 bases are TGTGCCAGCAGTTACTCGGCTGAAAAACTGTTTTTT.

The chain uses TRBV5-1 and TRBJ1-4, with D perhaps TRBD1 (5 bases). The CDR3 contains 15 residues. The V end lost 1 base, the J end lost 3 bases, and 10 bases lay between the germline ends. Germline CDR1 reads SGHRS; CDR2 reads YFSETQ. CDR3 amino acids: CASSLRGEANEKLFF. DNA of the CDR3: TGCGCCAGCAGCTTGCGAGGGGAAGCTAATGAAAAACTGTTTTTT.

This clonotype was counted ten times or more. This rearrangement joins TRBV28 to TRBJ2-3; 8 bases align to TRBD1. Trimming took 3 bases from V and 4 from J; bases not matched to a gene: 3. The CDR3 covers 14 residues. From germline, CDR1 is MDHEN and CDR2 SYDVKM. CDR3 DNA: TGTGCCAGCAGTTTCAGGGGGCGGGCAGATACGCAGTATTTT. Protein sequence: CASSFRGRADTQYF.

The rearrangement links TRBV13 to TRBJ2-5; D is unclear. V gave up 0 bases and J gave up 4 bases, with 6 bases separating them. The CDR3 totals 13 residues. CDR1 is PRHDT and CDR2 is FYEKMQ in the germline V gene (reference sequence). CDR3 region: CASSLGSAETQYF. As DNA, the CDR3 is TGTGCCAGCAGCTTAGGGAGCGCAGAGACCCAGTACTTC.

The V gene is TRBV6-1, the J gene TRBJ1-2; maybe TRBD1 (6 bases). Germline V CDR1 and CDR2: MNHNS, SASEGT. The length of the CDR3 is 17 residues. V lost 8 bases to trimming and J lost 4 bases, with 26 bases between them. CDR3: CASGTGQSGTSGYGYTF. CDR3 bases: TGTGCCAGCGGAACCGGACAGAGTGGAACCTCTGGCTATGGCTACACCTTC.

This clonotype was counted many times. V usage is TRBV29-1 and J usage is TRBJ2-3; D might be TRBD2 (5 bases). V was pared by 6 bases and J by 6 bases, with 16 bases between. CDR3 size: 13 residues. Germline CDR1 is SQVTM and CDR2 is ANQGSEA. The CDR3 sequence is CSVPTIRGDTQYF. CDR3 bases: TGCAGCGTCCCGACTATACGTGGGGATACGCAGTATTTT.

The CDR3 DNA is TGCAGTGCTAGTCCTGGACTGGGGGGTAATGAGCAGTTCTTC. The encoded protein is CSASPGLGGNEQFF. The chain has TRBV20-1 and TRBJ2-1; maybe TRBD2 (6 bases). Germline lookup yields CDR1 DFQATT and CDR2 SNEGSKA (reference sequence). The CDR3 is made up of 14 amino acids. The ends were cut back, 3 bases at V and 7 bases at J, with 16 bases in the middle.

This clonotype was counted many times. This chain connects TRBV11-2 to TRBJ1-6, with D maybe TRBD1 (5 bases). V was clipped by 1 base and J by 0 bases, with 16 bases between them. This CDR3 is 19 amino acids long. The germline V gene encodes CDR1 SGHAT and CDR2 FQNNGV. The CDR3 DNA follows: TGTGCCAGCAGCTTAGTTACAGGAGGACTAAGCTCCTATAATTCACCCCTCCACTTT. Its protein product is CASSLVTGGLSSYNSPLHF.

A remark on this clonotype: A much larger clone is a single base away; this may be a read error. V gene TRBV12-3 or TRBV12-4 combines with J gene TRBJ2-7; D tentatively reads TRBD1 or TRBD2 (5 bases each). The germline V and J ends were trimmed by 5 bases and 4 bases, with 18 bases remaining between them. This CDR3 contains 15 residues. The CDR3 DNA reads as TGTGCCAGCAGTCCGAGGAGAGGGGTGGGTTACGAGCAGTACTTC. It yields the protein CASSPRRGVGYEQYF.

The sample holds a few counts of this clonotype. The chain joins TRBV20-1 to TRBJ1-6; D unresolved. CDR3 length: 14 residues. The germline gives CDR1 DFQATT, CDR2 SNEGSKA (reference sequence). The V and J ends lost 1 base and 8 bases respectively, with 12 bases between them. The CDR3 here is CSARGGSLHSPLHF. The CDR3 DNA follows: TGCAGTGCTAGAGGCGGGTCCCTACATTCACCCCTCCACTTT.

About this clonotype: The junction and the germline gene differ at one end; a read error may be behind it. This chain connects TRBV11-2 to TRBJ2-6; weak D call: TRBD1 (5 bases). Germline V gene lookup returns CDR1 SGHAT and CDR2 FQNNGV. The CDR3 is 13 amino acids. The DNA for the CDR3 is TGTGCCAGCAGCATGACTGGGGCCAACGTCCCGACTTTC. Amino acid sequence: CASSMTGANVPTF.

Only a few counts were recorded for this clonotype. The chain links TRBV7-9 to TRBJ1-1, with a weak D call TRBD1 (6 bases). V gave up 3 bases and J gave up 8 bases, with 7 bases separating them. Germline CDR1 SEHNR, CDR2 FQNEAQ (reference sequence). The CDR3 has 11 amino acids. Here the CDR3 reads CASSFQGEAFF. Here the CDR3 DNA reads TGTGCCAGCAGCTTTCAGGGGGAAGCTTTCTTT.

This clonotype was seen just once. CDR3 sequence: CASRRGADNYGYTF. The CDR3 nucleotides read TGTGCCAGCAGGCGGGGGGCAGACAACTATGGCTACACCTTC. The rearrangement uses TRBV27 and TRBJ1-2; possible D gene TRBD1, 6 bases. This CDR3 comprises 14 residues. V lost 6 bases and J lost 2, with 13 bases in between. CDR1 and CDR2 from the germline V gene are MNHEY and SMNVEV (reference sequence).

At least ten counts were recorded for this clonotype. The chain is built from TRBV28 and TRBJ2-1, with 9 bases matching TRBD2. This CDR3 spans 19 amino acids. V lost 4 bases, J lost 0 bases, and 13 bases stayed unmatched. Germline V lookup: CDR1 MDHEN, CDR2 SYDVKM. The CDR3 loop is CASSSTSGASTSSYNEQFF. The CDR3 DNA reads as TGTGCCAGCAGTTCGACTAGCGGAGCATCCACGTCCTCCTACAATGAGCAGTTCTTC.

The CDR3 spells CASSLLGGTLLTQETQYF. CDR3 coding DNA: TGTGCCAGCAGCTTATTAGGGGGCACCCTGCTAACCCAAGAGACCCAGTACTTC. The chain combines TRBV5-8 with TRBJ2-5; 7 bases line up with TRBD1. The V segment lost 2 bases and the J segment 1 base; nucleotides outside the gene matches: 14. The CDR3 loop spans 18 amino acids. CDR1 and CDR2 (germline): SGHTS, YDEGEE.

The table lists this clonotype with a few counts. V gene TRBV2 combines with J gene TRBJ1-4; no firm D call. The V end was cut by 7 bases, the J end by 7 bases, with 13 bases between. The CDR3 covers 13 residues. Germline V gives CDR1 SNHLY, CDR2 FYNNEI. The CDR3 DNA follows: TGTGCCAGCATGCCGCCGGAGGGTGAAAAACTGTTTTTT. Amino acids: CASMPPEGEKLFF.

This clonotype was seen a few times. The chain uses TRBV7-9 and TRBJ1-4; D call uncertain. Germline lookup yields CDR1 SEHNR and CDR2 FQNEAQ (reference sequence). The CDR3 loop spans 13 amino acids. The ends were cut back, 11 bases at V and 7 bases at J, with 17 bases in the middle. The CDR3 DNA reads TGTGCCGGGAGGAGGGATACCACTGAAAAACTGTTTTTT. Translating it yields CAGRRDTTEKLFF.

Points on this clonotype: This may be a read error: a much more frequent sequence differs by one nucleotide. This chain uses TRBV7-9 with TRBJ2-3; 11 bases match TRBD2. Germline CDR1 reads SEHNR; CDR2 reads FQNEAQ (reference sequence). The CDR3 runs to 16 residues. V shed 1 base, J shed 2 bases, and the junction held 2 bases outside the gene matches. CDR3 nucleotide sequence: TGTGCCAGCAGCTTAGTAGCGGGAGGGACCACAGATACGCAGTATTTT. Translated: CASSLVAGGTTDTQYF.

Only a few counts were recorded for this clonotype. This chain joins TRBV7-9 and TRBJ2-3; weak D call: TRBD2 (6 bases). In germline, CDR1 is SEHNR, CDR2 FQNEAQ (reference sequence). Deletions cut 5 bases from V and 0 bases from J, with 18 bases between. The CDR3 consists of 17 residues. Here the CDR3 DNA reads TGTGCCAGCAGCCTTCTTTCCACGACTAGTAGCACAGATACGCAGTATTTT. Translating gives CASSLLSTTSSTDTQYF.

This clonotype came up once. This may arise from a read error, as a much more abundant clone is one base away. The chain links TRBV29-1 to TRBJ2-5; TRBD2 agrees at 7 bases. Germline-derived CDR1 and CDR2 are SQVTM and ANQGSEA. The CDR3 has 15 amino acids. V lost 3 bases and J lost 1; bases outside the gene matches: 8. The CDR3 nucleotides read TGCAGCGTTGAGTTCAACGGGAGGACCCAAGAGACCCAGTACTTC. It specifies CSVEFNGRTQETQYF.

This clonotype was counted many times. The chain uses TRBV28 and TRBJ2-7; 10 bases align to TRBD2. Germline loops: CDR1 MDHEN, CDR2 SYDVKM. This CDR3 spans 15 amino acids. J lost 7 bases, V lost 8 bases, and 14 bases had no gene match. CDR3 amino acids: CASLSGASGRGEQYF. CDR3 nucleotide sequence: TGTGCCAGCCTCAGTGGGGCTAGCGGGAGAGGGGAGCAGTACTTC.

The CDR3 reads CASSDRESLYEQYF. The DNA for the CDR3 is TGTGCCAGCAGTGACAGGGAGTCCCTCTACGAGCAGTACTTC. The rearrangement joins TRBV27 to TRBJ2-7; 7 bases are shared with TRBD1. J lost 3 bases, V lost 5 bases, and 7 bases had no gene match. CDR1 is MNHEY, CDR2 SMNVEV, per germline (reference sequence). The CDR3 covers 14 residues.

V usage is TRBV12-3 or TRBV12-4 and J usage is TRBJ1-5, with 7 bases fitting TRBD1. This CDR3 is built from 14 residues. With V trimmed by 3 bases and J by 6 bases, 5 bases remained unmatched. For the CDR3, the DNA is TGTGCCAGCAGTTTGACGACAGGGCCTCAGCCCCAGCATTTT. As protein: CASSLTTGPQPQHF.